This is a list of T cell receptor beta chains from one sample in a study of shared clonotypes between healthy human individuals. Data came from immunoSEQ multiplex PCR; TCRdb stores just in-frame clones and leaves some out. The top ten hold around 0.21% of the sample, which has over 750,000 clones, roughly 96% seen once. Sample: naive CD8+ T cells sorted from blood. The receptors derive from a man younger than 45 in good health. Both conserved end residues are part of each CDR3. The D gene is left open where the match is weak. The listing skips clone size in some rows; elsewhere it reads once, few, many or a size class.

CDR3nt: TGCGCCAGCAGCTTGGACTTCTACGAGCAGTACTTC; CDR3aa: CASSLDFYEQYF; v_gene: TRBV5-1; abundance: NA; len: 12; j_gene: TRBJ2-7; d_gene: NA
CDR3nt: TGTGCCAGCAGCGTTTCTCCAGCGGGAGGCTCTGGGGCCAACGTCCTGACTTTC; CDR3aa: CASSVSPAGGSGANVLTF; v_gene: TRBV9; abundance: NA; len: 18; j_gene: TRBJ2-6; d_gene: TRBD2
CDR3nt: TGTGCCAGCAGCTTAGGCCGAGGGGAGCAGTACTTC; CDR3aa: CASSLGRGEQYF; v_gene: TRBV13; abundance: NA; len: 12; j_gene: TRBJ2-7; d_gene: NA
CDR3nt: TGTGCCAGTAGTATAGATCTGCTAGCGGGGGGTGAGCAGTTCTTC; CDR3aa: CASSIDLLAGGEQFF; v_gene: TRBV19; abundance: NA; len: 15; j_gene: TRBJ2-1; d_gene: TRBD2
CDR3nt: TGTGCCAGCAGCCCCCGACAGGGTCCCAGCGAGCAGTACTTC; CDR3aa: CASSPRQGPSEQYF; v_gene: TRBV11-2; abundance: NA; len: 14; j_gene: TRBJ2-7; d_gene: TRBD1
CDR3nt: TGCGCCAGCAGCGCCGCTAGCGGGAGTTCCTACGAGCAGTACTTC; CDR3aa: CASSAASGSSYEQYF; v_gene: TRBV5-1; abundance: NA; len: 15; j_gene: TRBJ2-7; d_gene: TRBD2
CDR3nt: TGCGCCAGCAGCGCCGTTGTACAGGGAACATATAACTATGGCTACACCTTC; CDR3aa: CASSAVVQGTYNYGYTF; v_gene: TRBV5-1; abundance: NA; len: 17; j_gene: TRBJ1-2; d_gene: NA
CDR3nt: TGTGCCGGGGGACAATTGAACACTGAAGCTTTCTTT; CDR3aa: CAGGQLNTEAFF; v_gene: TRBV30; abundance: NA; len: 12; j_gene: TRBJ1-1; d_gene: NA
CDR3nt: TGTGCCAGCAGCCACGGGACTAGCTCCTACAATGAGCAGTTCTTC; CDR3aa: CASSHGTSSYNEQFF; v_gene: TRBV14; abundance: NA; len: 15; j_gene: TRBJ2-1; d_gene: TRBD2
CDR3nt: TGTGCCAGCACGACTAGCGGACCGTTGAATGAGCAGTTCTTC; CDR3aa: CASTTSGPLNEQFF; v_gene: TRBV7-2; abundance: NA; len: 14; j_gene: TRBJ2-1; d_gene: TRBD2
CDR3nt: TGCGCCAGCAGTCCGGACAGGGGTAGTTCTGGAAACACCATATATTTT; CDR3aa: CASSPDRGSSGNTIYF; v_gene: TRBV4-3; abundance: NA; len: 16; j_gene: TRBJ1-3; d_gene: TRBD1
CDR3nt: TGTGCCAGCAGCACACTAGGACAGGGGAGGAGGGCCTACGAGCAGTACTTC; CDR3aa: CASSTLGQGRRAYEQYF; v_gene: TRBV7-9; abundance: NA; len: 17; j_gene: TRBJ2-7; d_gene: TRBD1
CDR3nt: TGTGCCAGCAGAGAAACAGGGAACACTGAAGCTTTCTTT; CDR3aa: CASRETGNTEAFF; v_gene: TRBV5-4; abundance: NA; len: 13; j_gene: TRBJ1-1; d_gene: NA
CDR3nt: TGTGCCAGCAGCTACAGCGGAAGCACAGATACGCAGTATTTT; CDR3aa: CASSYSGSTDTQYF; v_gene: TRBV7-9; abundance: NA; len: 14; j_gene: TRBJ2-3; d_gene: NA
CDR3nt: TGTGCCAGCACCTCGGCCACCTACAATGAGCAGTTCTTC; CDR3aa: CASTSATYNEQFF; v_gene: TRBV7-9; abundance: NA; len: 13; j_gene: TRBJ2-1; d_gene: NA
CDR3nt: TGCAGCGTTGAAGATCATCAGGGGCATACCGGGGAGCTGTTTTTT; CDR3aa: CSVEDHQGHTGELFF; v_gene: TRBV29-1; abundance: NA; len: 15; j_gene: TRBJ2-2; d_gene: NA
CDR3nt: TGTGCCAGCTCCCTCTACGAGCAGTACTTC; CDR3aa: CASSLYEQYF; v_gene: TRBV18; abundance: NA; len: 10; j_gene: TRBJ2-7; d_gene: NA
CDR3nt: TGTGCCAGCAGCTTAGACGACAACCTCAGCACAGATACGCAGTATTTT; CDR3aa: CASSLDDNLSTDTQYF; v_gene: TRBV5-4; abundance: NA; len: 16; j_gene: TRBJ2-3; d_gene: NA
CDR3nt: TGTGCCAGCAGCAACAGGGGGCTAAGCAATCAGCCCCAGCATTTT; CDR3aa: CASSNRGLSNQPQHF; v_gene: TRBV28; abundance: once; len: 15; j_gene: TRBJ1-5; d_gene: TRBD1
CDR3nt: TGTGCCATCAAGATCGGGACAGGCTGGGAGCAGTACTTC; CDR3aa: CAIKIGTGWEQYF; v_gene: TRBV10-3; abundance: once; len: 13; j_gene: TRBJ2-7; d_gene: TRBD1
CDR3nt: TGTGCCAGCAGTTCCCCCCTCCGGCACGGTAGGAACATTCAGTACTTC; CDR3aa: CASSSPLRHGRNIQYF; v_gene: TRBV27; abundance: NA; len: 16; j_gene: TRBJ2-4; d_gene: NA
CDR3nt: TGTGCCTGGAGTGTACTATCGACTAGCGGGAGGGGTGCTGGGGAGCTGTTTTTT; CDR3aa: CAWSVLSTSGRGAGELFF; v_gene: TRBV30; abundance: NA; len: 18; j_gene: TRBJ2-2; d_gene: TRBD2
CDR3nt: TGTGCCAGCAGCTTAGCGAGCGGGAGGGCCTACAATGAGCAGTTCTTC; CDR3aa: CASSLASGRAYNEQFF; v_gene: TRBV7-9; abundance: NA; len: 16; j_gene: TRBJ2-1; d_gene: TRBD2
CDR3nt: TGTGCCAGCAGCCCCCTCGGGGCAAGACACAATGAGCAGTTCTTC; CDR3aa: CASSPLGARHNEQFF; v_gene: TRBV6-5; abundance: NA; len: 15; j_gene: TRBJ2-1; d_gene: NA
CDR3nt: TGTGCCAGCAGCTGGGACAGTTACGAGCAGTACTTC; CDR3aa: CASSWDSYEQYF; v_gene: TRBV5-6; abundance: few; len: 12; j_gene: TRBJ2-7; d_gene: TRBD1
CDR3nt: TGTGCCAGCAGCCCCGCGCAATCTAGCGGGAGCTCCTACGAGCAGTACTTC; CDR3aa: CASSPAQSSGSSYEQYF; v_gene: TRBV7-9; abundance: once; len: 17; j_gene: TRBJ2-7; d_gene: TRBD2
CDR3nt: TGCAGCGTTGAGATAGGGCCGAGGGGAAACACCATATATTTT; CDR3aa: CSVEIGPRGNTIYF; v_gene: TRBV29-1; abundance: NA; len: 14; j_gene: TRBJ1-3; d_gene: NA
CDR3nt: TGTGCCAGCAGCTTGGTGGGACAGGGGATCTCCGAGCAGTACTTC; CDR3aa: CASSLVGQGISEQYF; v_gene: TRBV5-4; abundance: NA; len: 15; j_gene: TRBJ2-7; d_gene: TRBD1
CDR3nt: TGTGCCAGCAGCTTCGACGAGAACACCATATATTTT; CDR3aa: CASSFDENTIYF; v_gene: TRBV7-9; abundance: NA; len: 12; j_gene: TRBJ1-3; d_gene: NA
CDR3nt: TGTGCCAGCAGCTTAGAAGGCGTGGCAGATACGCAGTATTTT; CDR3aa: CASSLEGVADTQYF; v_gene: TRBV7-6; abundance: NA; len: 14; j_gene: TRBJ2-3; d_gene: NA
CDR3nt: TGTGCCAGCAGTTCTACTAGCGGGCTCTACGAGCAGTACTTC; CDR3aa: CASSSTSGLYEQYF; v_gene: TRBV5-6; abundance: NA; len: 14; j_gene: TRBJ2-7; d_gene: TRBD2
CDR3nt: TGTGCCAGTAGTATAGGAGGGGCGAAATACGAGCAGTACTTC; CDR3aa: CASSIGGAKYEQYF; v_gene: TRBV19; abundance: NA; len: 14; j_gene: TRBJ2-7; d_gene: NA
CDR3nt: TGTGCCAGCAGCCAGGGACACCGGGTGGGCGAGCAGTACTTC; CDR3aa: CASSQGHRVGEQYF; v_gene: TRBV14; abundance: NA; len: 14; j_gene: TRBJ2-7; d_gene: NA
CDR3nt: TGTGCCACCAGCAGAGTGGGAGGTTCGTACAATGAGCAGTTCTTC; CDR3aa: CATSRVGGSYNEQFF; v_gene: TRBV15; abundance: once; len: 15; j_gene: TRBJ2-1; d_gene: NA
CDR3nt: TGTGCCATACCCGGGGGGACCTACAATGAGCAGTTCTTC; CDR3aa: CAIPGGTYNEQFF; v_gene: TRBV11-1; abundance: once; len: 13; j_gene: TRBJ2-1; d_gene: TRBD2
CDR3nt: TGTGCCAGCAGTGTCTCCACAGGGGACGAGCAGTACTTC; CDR3aa: CASSVSTGDEQYF; v_gene: TRBV28; abundance: NA; len: 13; j_gene: TRBJ2-7; d_gene: TRBD1
CDR3nt: TGCGCCAGCAGCCAAGTCCACATGATCTACGAGCAGTACTTC; CDR3aa: CASSQVHMIYEQYF; v_gene: TRBV4-1; abundance: NA; len: 14; j_gene: TRBJ2-7; d_gene: NA